These T cell receptor beta chains were read from a single sample in a study of T cell changes during pregnancy in multiple sclerosis. Clones were sequenced by immunoSEQ multiplex PCR, and TCRdb holds only the in-frame ones, with some missing. The sample consists of approximately 50,000 clones, 92% of them appearing once. The input for sequencing was CD4+ T cells from peripheral blood mononuclear cells, taken in the third trimester of pregnancy. The receptors were sampled from a female donor with multiple sclerosis, enrolled in a pregnancy study. The CDR3 runs from the conserved cysteine through the conserved F or W. A D gene is named only where the DNA matches it firmly. Size tells how often a clone was seen (once, few, many) or the class of an expanded clone, and some rows leave it out.

CDR3	D	size	V
CASSRDRVSTDTQYF	TRBD1	-	TRBV2
CASSPSGEAFF	-	-	TRBV28
CASATGGWEQYF	-	-	TRBV2
CASSHTSGSLREQFF	TRBD2	-	TRBV4-3
CASSRGGPTFGDTQYF	TRBD2	-	TRBV9
CASSSNRGLSTDTQYF	TRBD1	-	TRBV5-1
CASTSGRASDTQYF	TRBD2	-	TRBV6-1
CASSRTSFPYNEQFF	TRBD2	few	TRBV11-2
CASSYRPGTEAFF	-	-	TRBV7-9
CASRGGRTLNTGELFF	-	once	TRBV19
CASSLRRQGLRETQYF	TRBD1	-	TRBV7-6
CASSLQGNSYNEQFF	-	-	TRBV6-5
CAGRELGTQYF	TRBD2	-	TRBV30
CASSYSISSYEQYF	-	-	TRBV7-2
CASSVPPTTSLSSFYYNEQFF	-	once	TRBV9
CASRPQGYYGYTF	-	-	TRBV6-1
CASSLTRGEQYF	-	-	TRBV5-4
CATSSDDREETQYF	TRBD1	-	TRBV15
CASSGELQGATGELFF	TRBD1	-	TRBV25-1
CASSLLVRDTQYF	-	-	TRBV7-9
CASSLKDRDGEQYF	TRBD1	-	TRBV5-6
CASRLEGYSNQPQHF	-	-	TRBV6-1
CASSLAERYGYTF	-	once	TRBV28
CAISEKRDAYEQYF	TRBD2	-	TRBV10-3
CASSPGRGVAEAFF	-	-	TRBV19
CASTMTVMGFGYTF	-	-	TRBV6-1
CSVEVAGGGTEAFF	TRBD1	-	TRBV29-1
CASSLTGQGATGYTF	TRBD1	-	TRBV28
CASSSNRGPSGEAFF	TRBD1	-	TRBV18
CASSGASGRVTDTQYF	TRBD2	once	TRBV27
CAISEIGDTEAFF	-	once	TRBV10-3
CASSLGGREQYF	TRBD2	once	TRBV28
CASSSSGDRVLNTEAFF	TRBD1	-	TRBV5-6
CAISESGNPKPQHF	-	-	TRBV10-3
CAWSSWGQGGSGNTIYF	TRBD1	once	TRBV30
CASSIGVAYEQYF	-	-	TRBV19
CASRRGSNTEAFF	-	-	TRBV19
CASSSEGLAGEQYF	TRBD2	-	TRBV5-4
CASSSGLSYEQYF	-	-	TRBV27
CASSLGGQDYEQYF	TRBD1	-	TRBV28